This TCR beta chain was sequenced during a study of T cell responses to AZD1222 COVID-19 vaccine. Overall study findings and caveats: Repertoires were obtained solely post-peak T cell response. Once two AZD1222 doses were given, Spike-specific TCR breadth and depth went up. Seropositive status at baseline applied to only a handful of AZD1222 recipients.

In the case of this clone: Its target is unknown.

This table comes from immunoSEQ multiplex PCR, and its TCRdb copy is limited to in-frame clones, with some not included. The data contain 150,000 or so clones, approximately 90% of them singletons. Germline CDR1 and CDR2: SGHTA and FQGTGA. The CDR3 covers 13 residues. V gave up 0 bases and J gave up 10 bases, with 10 bases separating them. The chain couples TRBV7-3 to TRBJ2-1; the D is unclear. The clonotype was recovered from an adult who received the AZD1222 COVID-19 vaccine. The input for sequencing was peripheral blood, taken 28 days after the second AZD1222 dose. The CDR3 nucleotides read TGTGCCAGCAGCTTAACGAAGGAAACCGAGCAGTTCTTC. Translating gives CASSLTKETEQFF.